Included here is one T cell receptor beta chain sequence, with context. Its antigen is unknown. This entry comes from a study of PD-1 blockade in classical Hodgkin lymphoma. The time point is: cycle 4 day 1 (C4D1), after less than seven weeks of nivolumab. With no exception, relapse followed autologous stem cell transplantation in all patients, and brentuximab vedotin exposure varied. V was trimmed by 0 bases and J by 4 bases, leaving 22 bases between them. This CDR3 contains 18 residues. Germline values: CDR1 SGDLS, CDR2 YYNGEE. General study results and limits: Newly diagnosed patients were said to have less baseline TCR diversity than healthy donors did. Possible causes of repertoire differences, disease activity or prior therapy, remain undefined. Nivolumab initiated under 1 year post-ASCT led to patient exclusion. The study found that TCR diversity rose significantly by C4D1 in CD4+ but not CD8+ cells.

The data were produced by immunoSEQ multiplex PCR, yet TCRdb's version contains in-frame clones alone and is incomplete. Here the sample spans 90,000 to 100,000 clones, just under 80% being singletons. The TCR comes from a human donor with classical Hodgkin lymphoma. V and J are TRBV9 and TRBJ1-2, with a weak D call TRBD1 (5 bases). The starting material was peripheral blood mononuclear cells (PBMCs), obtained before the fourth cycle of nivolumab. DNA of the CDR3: TGTGCCAGCAGCGTAGTGGTAGCAGGGTTCGGGCCTCTCTATGGCTACACCTTC. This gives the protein CASSVVVAGFGPLYGYTF.